Listed below are T cell receptor beta chains from one sample, sequenced in a study of blood T cell repertoires in COVID-19. Method: immunoSEQ multiplex PCR; TCRdb's copy keeps in-frame clones and lacks some. The sample lists approximately 190,000 clones, roughly 87% seen once, with 7.8% in the top ten. The specimen sequenced was peripheral blood. The receptors here all came from a woman aged 60-70 years with COVID-19, enrolled during active disease. The CDR3 runs from the conserved cysteine through the conserved F or W. Each record gives: clone size, J gene, V gene, D gene, CDR3 protein, CDR3 DNA. D genes are given only for firm matches. A clone size is listed for some rows: how often the clone was seen (once, few, many), or a class if it is expanded.

>NA|TRBJ2-5|TRBV14|NA
CASSQYRAGQETQYF
TGTGCCAGCAGCCAGTATCGCGCGGGCCAAGAGACCCAGTACTTC
>few|TRBJ1-2|TRBV6-5|TRBD1
CASSRGTDGF
TGTGCCAGCAGCAGAGGGACAGACGGATTC
>NA|TRBJ2-7|TRBV6-2/TRBV6-3|TRBD1
CASSYSSRWDRVSYEQYF
TGTGCCAGCAGTTACTCGAGTCGGTGGGACAGGGTTTCCTACGAGCAGTACTTC
>few|TRBJ2-2|TRBV9|TRBD2
CASSVGPMTSGGINTGELFF
TGTGCCAGCAGCGTAGGCCCTATGACTAGCGGGGGGATTAACACCGGGGAGCTGTTTTTT
>NA|TRBJ2-3|TRBV29-1|TRBD2
CSVDGSGGSTDTQYF
TGCAGCGTTGACGGTAGCGGGGGCAGCACAGATACGCAGTATTTT
>NA|TRBJ2-5|TRBV10-3|TRBD1
CAISYSDREQTQYF
TGTGCCATCAGTTACTCGGACAGGGAACAGACCCAGTACTTC
>NA|TRBJ2-1|TRBV29-1|TRBD2
CSVEEGGGLVNEQFF
TGCAGCGTTGAAGAAGGGGGGGGACTAGTCAATGAGCAGTTCTTC
>NA|TRBJ2-7|TRBV7-2|TRBD1
CASSLDRGGEQYF
TGTGCCAGCAGCTTAGACAGGGGCGGCGAGCAGTACTTC
>NA|TRBJ1-2|TRBV7-9|TRBD1
CASSSGGDRSRTF
TGTGCCAGCAGCTCAGGGGGCGATCGGTCCCGGACCTTC
>NA|TRBJ1-2|TRBV7-8|TRBD1
CASSLGTGRSDYGYTF
TGTGCCAGCAGCTTGGGGACAGGTCGAAGTGACTATGGCTACACCTTC
>NA|TRBJ1-1|TRBV19|NA
CASSRRGQYTEAFF
TGTGCCAGTAGTCGGAGGGGCCAGTACACTGAAGCTTTCTTT
>NA|TRBJ2-3|TRBV7-9|TRBD2
CASTRGGAADTQYF
TGTGCCAGCACCCGCGGGGGGGCGGCAGATACGCAGTATTTT
>NA|TRBJ2-1|TRBV7-3|TRBD2
CASSSPGLTYNEQFF
TGTGCCAGCAGCTCCCCGGGACTAACCTACAATGAGCAGTTCTTC
>NA|TRBJ2-2|TRBV28|TRBD1
CASSSRTGYSGELFF
TGTGCCAGCAGTTCCAGGACAGGCTACTCCGGGGAGCTGTTTTTT
>NA|TRBJ2-3|TRBV9|TRBD2
CASSVASGGIADTQYF
TGTGCCAGCAGCGTAGCGAGCGGGGGGATCGCAGATACGCAGTATTTT
>NA|TRBJ2-1|TRBV7-3|NA
CASSATGSAGGEQFF
TGTGCCAGCAGCGCGACAGGGAGCGCGGGGGGTGAGCAGTTCTTC
>NA|TRBJ2-7|TRBV6-5|NA
CASSPGSLAYEQYF
TGTGCCAGCAGTCCGGGAAGTTTGGCCTACGAGCAGTACTTC
>NA|TRBJ2-3|TRBV9|TRBD2
CASSVGAGGGTDTQYF
TGTGCCAGCAGCGTAGGGGCGGGGGGTGGCACAGATACGCAGTATTTT
>NA|TRBJ2-5|TRBV28|TRBD2
CASSRTRQETQYF
TGTGCCAGCAGTCGGACTAGGCAAGAGACCCAGTACTTC
>NA|TRBJ2-1|TRBV4-3|NA
CASSQEGASSNEQFF
TGCGCCAGCAGCCAAGAAGGGGCCAGTTCAAATGAGCAGTTCTTC
>NA|TRBJ2-5|TRBV11-3|TRBD2
CASSLGTSGRETQYF
TGTGCCAGCAGCTTAGGAACTAGCGGGAGGGAGACCCAGTACTTC
>NA|TRBJ2-4|TRBV5-8|NA
CASTLSEIQYF
TGTGCCAGCACCCTGTCGGAGATTCAGTACTTC
>NA|TRBJ1-4|TRBV7-9|TRBD1
CASSQTGGSNEKLFF
TGTGCCAGCAGCCAAACAGGGGGCTCTAATGAAAAACTGTTTTTT
>NA|TRBJ2-5|TRBV5-1|NA
CASSLGSNRETQYF
TGCGCCAGCAGCTTGGGCTCAAATCGGGAGACCCAGTACTTC
>NA|TRBJ2-2|TRBV6-6|TRBD2
CASYLGGGIFVGELFF
TGTGCCAGCTACTTGGGCGGGGGGATTTTTGTCGGGGAGCTGTTTTTT
>once|TRBJ1-5|TRBV19|TRBD1
CASSYGPQQGARNQPQHF
TGTGCCAGTTCGTATGGGCCTCAGCAGGGGGCCCGCAATCAGCCCCAGCATTTT
>NA|TRBJ1-3|TRBV5-1|NA
CASSSDGVFSGNTIYF
TGCGCCAGCAGCTCGGACGGGGTGTTCTCTGGAAACACCATATATTTT